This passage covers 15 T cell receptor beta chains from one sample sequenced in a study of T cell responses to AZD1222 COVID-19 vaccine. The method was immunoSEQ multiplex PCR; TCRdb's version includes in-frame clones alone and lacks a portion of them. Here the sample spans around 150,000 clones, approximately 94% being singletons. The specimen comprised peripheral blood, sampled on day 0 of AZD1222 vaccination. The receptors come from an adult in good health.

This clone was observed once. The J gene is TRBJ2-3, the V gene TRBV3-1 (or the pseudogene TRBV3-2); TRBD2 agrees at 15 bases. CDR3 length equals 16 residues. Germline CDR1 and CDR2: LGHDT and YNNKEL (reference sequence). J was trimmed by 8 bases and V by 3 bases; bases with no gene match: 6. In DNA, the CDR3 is TGTGCCAGCAGCCATAGGACTAGCGGGGGGGCCGGTACGCAGTATTTT. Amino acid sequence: CASSHRTSGGAGTQYF.

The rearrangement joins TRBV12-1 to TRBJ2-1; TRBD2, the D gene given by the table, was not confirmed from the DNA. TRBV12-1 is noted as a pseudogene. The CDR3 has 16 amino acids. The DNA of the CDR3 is TGTGCCAGCAGCTTTGTTCCGGGACTATCGTACAATGAGCAGTTCTTC. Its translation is CASSFVPGLSYNEQFF.

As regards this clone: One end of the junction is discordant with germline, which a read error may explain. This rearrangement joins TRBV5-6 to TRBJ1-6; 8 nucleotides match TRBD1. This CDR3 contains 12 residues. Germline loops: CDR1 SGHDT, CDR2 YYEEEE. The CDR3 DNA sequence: TGTGCCAGCAACAGGGGGGAGGGACCCTTGAACTTT. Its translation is CASNRGEGPLNF.

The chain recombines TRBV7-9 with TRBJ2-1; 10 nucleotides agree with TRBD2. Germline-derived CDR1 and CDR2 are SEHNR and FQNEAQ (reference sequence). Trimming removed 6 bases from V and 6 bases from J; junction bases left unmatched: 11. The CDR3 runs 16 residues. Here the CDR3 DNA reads TGTGCCAGCAGTGGGATTAGCGGGGGGCCATTCAATGAGCAGTTCTTC. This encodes CASSGISGGPFNEQFF. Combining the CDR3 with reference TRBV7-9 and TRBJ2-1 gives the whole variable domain DTGVSQNPRHKITKRGQNVTFRCDPISEHNRLYWYRQTLGQGPEFLTYFQNEAQLEKSRLLSDRFSAERPKGSFSTLEIQRTEQGDSAMYLCASSGISGGPFNEQFFGPGTRLTVL.

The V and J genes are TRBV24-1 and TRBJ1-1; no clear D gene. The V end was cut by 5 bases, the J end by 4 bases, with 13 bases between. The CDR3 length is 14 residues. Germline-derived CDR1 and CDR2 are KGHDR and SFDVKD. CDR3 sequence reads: CATSVIGRATEAFF. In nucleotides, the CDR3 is TGTGCCACCAGTGTTATAGGGAGGGCCACTGAAGCTTTCTTT.

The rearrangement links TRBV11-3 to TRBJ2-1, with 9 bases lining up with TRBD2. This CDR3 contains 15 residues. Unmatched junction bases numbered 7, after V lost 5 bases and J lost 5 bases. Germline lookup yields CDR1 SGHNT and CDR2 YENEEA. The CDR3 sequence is CASSTPSGNHNEQFF. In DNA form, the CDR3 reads TGTGCCAGCAGCACCCCTAGCGGGAATCACAATGAGCAGTTCTTC.

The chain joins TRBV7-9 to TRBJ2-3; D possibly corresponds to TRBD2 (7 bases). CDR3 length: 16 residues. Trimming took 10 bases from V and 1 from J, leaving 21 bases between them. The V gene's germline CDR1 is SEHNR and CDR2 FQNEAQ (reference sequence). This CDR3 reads CATHALTGGRTDTQYF. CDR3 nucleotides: TGTGCCACCCACGCTCTGACGGGGGGCCGCACAGATACGCAGTATTTT.

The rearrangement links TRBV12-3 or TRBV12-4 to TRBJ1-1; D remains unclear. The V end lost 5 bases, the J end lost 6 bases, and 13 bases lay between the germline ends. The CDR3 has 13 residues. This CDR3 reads CASSPRPTAEAFF. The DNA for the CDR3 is TGTGCCAGCAGTCCTAGACCCACCGCTGAAGCTTTCTTT.

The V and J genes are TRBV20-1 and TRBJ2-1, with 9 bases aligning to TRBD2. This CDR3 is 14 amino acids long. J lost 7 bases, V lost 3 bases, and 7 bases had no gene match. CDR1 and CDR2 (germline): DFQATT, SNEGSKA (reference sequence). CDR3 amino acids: CSASNSGSGNEQFF. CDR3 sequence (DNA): TGCAGTGCTAGTAATAGCGGGAGTGGGAATGAGCAGTTCTTC.

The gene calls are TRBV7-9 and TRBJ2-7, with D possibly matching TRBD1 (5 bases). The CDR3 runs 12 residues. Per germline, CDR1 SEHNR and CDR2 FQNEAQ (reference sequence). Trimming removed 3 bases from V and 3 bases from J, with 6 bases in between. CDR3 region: CASSFDSYEQYV. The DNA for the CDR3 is TGTGCCAGCAGCTTCGACAGCTACGAGCAGTACGTC.

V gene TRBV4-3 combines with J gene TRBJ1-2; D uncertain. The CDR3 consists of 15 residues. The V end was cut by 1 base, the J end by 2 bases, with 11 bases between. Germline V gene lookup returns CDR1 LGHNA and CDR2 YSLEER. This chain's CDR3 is CASSQGDRANYGYTF. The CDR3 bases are TGCGCCAGCAGCCAAGGCGATCGGGCCAACTATGGCTACACCTTC.

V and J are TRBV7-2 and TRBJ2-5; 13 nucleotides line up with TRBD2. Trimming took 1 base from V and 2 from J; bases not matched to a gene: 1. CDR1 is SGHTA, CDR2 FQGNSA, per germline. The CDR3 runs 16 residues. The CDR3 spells CASSLGLAGGQETQYF. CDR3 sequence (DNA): TGTGCCAGCAGCTTAGGACTAGCGGGAGGACAAGAGACCCAGTACTTC.

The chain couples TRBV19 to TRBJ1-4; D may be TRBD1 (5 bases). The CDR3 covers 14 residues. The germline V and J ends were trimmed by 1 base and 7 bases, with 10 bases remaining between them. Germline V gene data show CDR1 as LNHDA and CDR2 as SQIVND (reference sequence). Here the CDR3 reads CASSIGGTGEKLFF. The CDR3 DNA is TGTGCCAGTAGTATAGGGGGGACTGGTGAAAAACTGTTTTTT. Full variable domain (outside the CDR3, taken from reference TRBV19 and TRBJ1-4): DGGITQSPKYLFRKEGQNVTLSCEQNLNHDAMYWYRQDPGQGLRLIYYSQIVNDFQKGDIAEGYSVSREKKESFPLTVTSAQKNPTAFYLCASSIGGTGEKLFFGSGTQLSVL.

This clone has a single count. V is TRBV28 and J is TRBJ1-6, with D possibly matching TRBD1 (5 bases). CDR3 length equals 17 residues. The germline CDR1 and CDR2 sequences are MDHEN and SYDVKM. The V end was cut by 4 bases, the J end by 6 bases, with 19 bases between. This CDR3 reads CASSSYNSRGINSPLHF. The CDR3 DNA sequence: TGTGCCAGCAGTTCCTACAACTCACGGGGGATTAATTCACCCCTCCACTTT. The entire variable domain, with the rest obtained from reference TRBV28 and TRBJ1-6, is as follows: DVKVTQSSRYLVKRTGEKVFLECVQDMDHENMFWYRQDPGLGLRLIYFSYDVKMKEKGDIPEGYSVSREKKERFSLILESASTNQTSMYLCASSSYNSRGINSPLHFGNGTRLTVT.

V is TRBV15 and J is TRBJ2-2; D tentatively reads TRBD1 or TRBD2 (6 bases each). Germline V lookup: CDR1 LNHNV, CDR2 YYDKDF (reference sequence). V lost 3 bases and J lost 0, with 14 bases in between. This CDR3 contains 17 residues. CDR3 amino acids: CATSSQWRGSNTGELFF. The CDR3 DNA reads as TGTGCCACCAGCAGCCAATGGAGGGGGTCGAACACCGGGGAGCTGTTTTTT.